The entry below gives a single TCR beta chain sequence along with its context. Its antigen is unidentified. The sample is drawn from a study of T cells in localized non-small cell lung cancer. Whole-study findings and limits: Out of the top 100 tumor clones, a median approximately 57 were seen in adjacent lung. Heterogeneity stays possible, as sequencing covered only one tumor region.

Method: immunoSEQ multiplex PCR; TCRdb's copy keeps in-frame clones and lacks some. The sample has approximately 28,000 clones, 75% to 95% seen once; the top ten hold more than 25%. From germline, CDR1 is SGHVS and CDR2 FQNEAQ. The CDR3 is 13 residues long. V gave up 8 bases and J gave up 3 bases, with 12 bases separating them. The rearrangement uses TRBV7-8 and TRBJ2-3, with D possibly TRBD2 on 5 matching bases. This receptor was obtained from a female donor over 55 with stage I lung adenocarcinoma. Material: peripheral blood, obtained before any cancer treatment. The chain's CDR3 is CASQPWRTDTQYF. The CDR3 DNA reads as TGTGCCAGCCAGCCTTGGAGGACAGATACGCAGTATTTT.